The T cell receptor (beta chain) described here comes from a study of response to subunit inactivated influenza vaccine. Broader study findings: Authors suggested that a seasonal influenza vaccination recruits few new T cells each time.

TCRdb reprocessed the RT-PCR reads with MiXCR, giving one entry per CDR3 protein. The sample records some 850,000 distinct CDR3 sequences, under 20% being singletons. The CDR3 totals 15 residues. The V segment lost 5 bases and the J segment 4 bases; nucleotides outside the gene matches: 11. Germline loops: CDR1 MNHEY, CDR2 SMNVEV (reference sequence). As regards this clonotype: The target antigen is unknown.

V and J are TRBV27 and TRBJ2-7; the match to TRBD1 covers 7 bases. The sample consisted of PBMCs from blood, taken 4 to 6 days after vaccination. The TCR originated in a man aged 50-59 years who received an inactivated influenza vaccine. CDR3 loop: CASSPSDRAAYEQYF. CDR3 sequence (DNA): TGTGCCAGCAGTCCCTCTGACAGGGCGGCTTACGAGCAGTACTTC.